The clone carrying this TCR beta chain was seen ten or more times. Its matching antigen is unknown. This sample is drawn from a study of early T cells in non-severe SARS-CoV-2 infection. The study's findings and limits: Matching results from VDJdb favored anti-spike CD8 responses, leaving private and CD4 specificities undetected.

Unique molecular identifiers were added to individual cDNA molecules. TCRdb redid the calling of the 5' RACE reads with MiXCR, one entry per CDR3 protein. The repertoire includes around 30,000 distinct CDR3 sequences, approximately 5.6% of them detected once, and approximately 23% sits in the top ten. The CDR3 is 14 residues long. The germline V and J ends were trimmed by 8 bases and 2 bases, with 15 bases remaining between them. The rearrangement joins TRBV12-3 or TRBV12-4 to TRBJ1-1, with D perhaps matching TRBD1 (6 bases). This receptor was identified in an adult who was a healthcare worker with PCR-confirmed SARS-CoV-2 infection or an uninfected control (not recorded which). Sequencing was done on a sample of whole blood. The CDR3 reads CASAIHRDNTEAFF. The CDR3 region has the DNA TGTGCCAGCGCTATCCACAGGGACAACACTGAAGCTTTCTTT.